This passage covers 10 T cell receptor beta chains from one sample sequenced in a study of T cells in Graves' hyperthyroidism and ophthalmopathy. Template material for amplifying TCR beta CDR3 regions consisted of RNA transcripts. Initially, a first-round RT-PCR of the TCR CDR3 employed the HTBI primer set. TCRdb passed the multiplex PCR reads through MiXCR, listing each CDR3 protein once. The sample has 650,000 to 850,000 distinct CDR3 sequences, around 20% seen once. Sequencing input: blood. These receptors all come from a woman between 45 and 65 years old with Graves' hyperthyroidism that later progressed to Graves' ophthalmopathy.

This clonotype was recorded a few times. The chain links TRBV20-1 to TRBJ2-1; 8 bases fit TRBD2. The J segment lost 7 bases and the V segment lost 0 bases, leaving 11 bases of the junction unmatched. This CDR3 comprises 16 residues. Germline values: CDR1 DFQATT, CDR2 SNEGSKA (reference sequence). The CDR3 sequence is CSARDQGSGGGNEQFF. CDR3 in DNA: TGCAGTGCTAGAGATCAGGGGAGCGGGGGCGGAAATGAGCAGTTCTTC.

This clonotype was counted between two and nine times. The V gene is TRBV6-2 or TRBV6-3, the J gene TRBJ1-1; tentative D call: TRBD1 (5 bases). V gave up 4 bases and J gave up 1 base, with 10 bases separating them. This CDR3 is built from 14 residues. Germline V gene lookup returns CDR1 MNHEY and CDR2 SVGEGT. The CDR3 coding sequence is TGTGCCAGCAGTTGGAGGGGTGGGAACACTGAAGCTTTCTTT. Protein sequence: CASSWRGGNTEAFF.

This clonotype was detected many times. The chain links TRBV5-6 to TRBJ2-2; TRBD1 agrees at 10 bases. This CDR3 region has 16 residues. With V trimmed by 4 bases and J by 5 bases, 8 bases remained unmatched. CDR1 SGHDT and CDR2 YYEEEE come from the germline V gene. This chain's CDR3 is CASSHPGQGSTGELFF. The CDR3 DNA follows: TGTGCCAGCAGCCACCCGGGACAGGGGAGTACCGGGGAGCTGTTTTTT.

The rearrangement joins TRBV9 to TRBJ2-5; D uncertain. V lost 5 bases, J lost 3 bases, and 11 bases lay in between. CDR1 is SGDLS and CDR2 is YYNGEE in the germline V gene. The CDR3 extends over 13 amino acids. The CDR3 loop reads CASSVGLEETQYF. The DNA for the CDR3 is TGTGCCAGCAGTGTGGGGTTAGAAGAGACCCAGTACTTC.

This clonotype has only a few counts. A junction end diverges from the germline sequence, so it may reflect a read error. This chain uses TRBV5-1 with TRBJ2-5, with D perhaps TRBD2 (5 bases). Germline V gives CDR1 SGHRS, CDR2 YFSETQ. The CDR3 is 15 amino acids. CDR3 residues: CASSLLTRLQEPQYF. The DNA for the CDR3 is TGCGCCAGCAGCTTATTAACTAGATTACAAGAGCCCCAGTACTTC. Full variable domain (rest looked up from reference TRBV5-1 and TRBJ2-5): KAGVTQTPRYLIKTRGQQVTLSCSPISGHRSVSWYQQTPGQGLQFLFEYFSETQRNKGNFPGRFSGRQFSNSRSEMNVSTLELGDSALYLCASSLLTRLQEPQYFGPGTRLLVL.

This clonotype was seen ten or more times. The chain has TRBV30 and TRBJ2-1; 10 bases match TRBD1. The length of the CDR3 is 15 residues. CDR1 is GTSNPN, CDR2 SVGIG, per germline (reference sequence). Germline trimming cut 5 bases from V and 0 bases from J; bases unmatched to any gene: 4. The CDR3 sequence: CAWDRGRGSYNEQFF. CDR3 nucleotides: TGTGCCTGGGACAGGGGGCGAGGCTCCTACAATGAGCAGTTCTTC.

CDR3 loop: CAWSPDRGNKQYF. In DNA, the CDR3 is TGTGCCTGGAGTCCGGACAGGGGGAATAAGCAGTACTTC. V gene TRBV30 combines with J gene TRBJ2-7; TRBD1 matches at 10 bases. The CDR3 covers 13 residues. J was trimmed by 8 bases and V by 2 bases; bases with no gene match: 6. The V gene's germline CDR1 is GTSNPN and CDR2 SVGIG (reference sequence).

This clonotype was seen repeatedly, ten times or more. The rearrangement uses TRBV2 and TRBJ2-7; no clear D. Germline lookup yields CDR1 SNHLY and CDR2 FYNNEI. Trimming cost V 2 bases and J 3 bases, with 14 bases left between them. The CDR3 consists of 15 residues. This CDR3 reads CASSERGNPIYEQYF. CDR3 DNA sequence: TGTGCCAGCAGTGAACGAGGAAACCCTATCTACGAGCAGTACTTC.

This clonotype has ten or more counts. This chain joins TRBV30 and TRBJ1-5; 7 bases are a match to TRBD1. Germline V gene sequence: CDR1 GTSNPN, CDR2 SVGIG (reference sequence). V lost 8 bases and J lost 3; bases outside the gene matches: 4. The CDR3 is made up of 12 amino acids. CDR3 nucleotide sequence: TGTGCCGGGGGACAGCCCAATCAGCCCCAGCATTTT. Protein product: CAGGQPNQPQHF.

This clonotype has ten or more counts. This sequence joins TRBV11-1 and TRBJ2-2, with 7 nucleotides matching TRBD1. Unmatched junction bases numbered 9, after V lost 3 bases and J lost 2 bases. The CDR3 is 17 amino acids. Per germline, CDR1 SGHAT and CDR2 FQDESV (reference sequence). The CDR3: CASSFGLGTVNTGELFF. The CDR3 DNA sequence: TGTGCCAGCAGCTTCGGCCTTGGGACAGTCAACACCGGGGAGCTGTTTTTT.